This T cell receptor (beta chain) was obtained from a study of blood T cell repertoires in COVID-19. Study-wide context: COVID-19 samples, acute and convalescent, were from the United States, Italy and Spain. T cells, B-cell-depleted T cells, or PBMCs supplied cDNA or gDNA.

V lost 1 base, J lost 2 bases, and 8 bases lay in between. The CDR3 totals 14 residues. Germline lookup yields CDR1 SGDLS and CDR2 YYNGEE. The authors' processing: Reference gene primers were amplified, and this amplification served to estimate nucleated cell counts. This table comes from immunoSEQ multiplex PCR, and its TCRdb copy is limited to in-frame clones, with some not included. Clone size and the V and J calls come from that table; the DNA yielded D and trimming. This sample has more than 90,000 clones, with around nine tenths found just once. This sequence joins TRBV9 and TRBJ2-3; D is unclear. The sequenced material came from peripheral blood. The clonotype was recovered from a middle-aged man with acute or convalescent COVID-19. The CDR3 reads CASSVSQNTDTQYF. For the CDR3, the DNA is TGTGCCAGCAGCGTATCCCAGAACACAGATACGCAGTATTTT.